The rows below give T cell receptor beta chains drawn from one sample of a study of memory CD8 T cells in hepatitis C reinfection. The repertoire was sequenced with immunoSEQ multiplex PCR; TCRdb's copy has only in-frame clones and lacks some. The repertoire holds about 43,000 clones, with 85% to 90% as singletons. The material sequenced was naive CD8+ T cells sorted from blood. These receptors all stem from a young man with hepatitis C virus infection. Each CDR3 is given with its conserved first and last residue. A D gene is named only where the DNA matches it firmly. Clone size is given for some rows only: seen once, a few or many times, or a class if the clone is expanded.

TRBD1	TRBV7-7	TRBJ2-1	.	CASSLEPGGNEQFF	TGTGCTAGCAGCTTAGAACCAGGGGGCAATGAGCAGTTCTTC
TRBD1	TRBV27	TRBJ1-4	.	CASSSLDRGKGEKLFF	TGTGCCAGCAGTTCGCTGGACAGGGGGAAAGGTGAAAAACTGTTTTTT
.	TRBV15	TRBJ2-1	.	CATTSPILQDEQFF	TGTGCCACCACCAGCCCGATACTTCAAGATGAGCAGTTCTTC
.	TRBV10-3	TRBJ2-3	few	CATTPGGSTDTQYF	TGTGCCACCACACCCGGGGGATCGACAGATACGCAGTATTTT
.	TRBV19	TRBJ2-7	.	CASSSTSSSYEQYF	TGTGCCAGTAGTTCGACTTCCAGCTCCTACGAGCAGTACTTC
.	TRBV4-3	TRBJ1-1	few	CASSQDREGRTEAFF	TGCGCCAGCAGCCAAGATAGGGAGGGAAGGACTGAAGCTTTCTTT
TRBD2	TRBV28	TRBJ2-7	.	CASRDGGNYEQYF	TGTGCCAGCCGGGACGGGGGGAACTACGAGCAGTACTTC
.	TRBV5-1	TRBJ1-1	.	CASSSRGWGTEAFF	TGCGCCAGCAGCTCCCGCGGGTGGGGAACTGAAGCTTTCTTT
.	TRBV11-2	TRBJ1-1	.	CASGGGGNTEAFF	TGTGCCAGCGGGGGGGGAGGGAACACTGAAGCTTTCTTT
TRBD2	TRBV7-9	TRBJ2-3	.	CASSLGGNLDTQYF	TGTGCCAGCAGCTTGGGGGGGAACCTTGATACGCAGTATTTT